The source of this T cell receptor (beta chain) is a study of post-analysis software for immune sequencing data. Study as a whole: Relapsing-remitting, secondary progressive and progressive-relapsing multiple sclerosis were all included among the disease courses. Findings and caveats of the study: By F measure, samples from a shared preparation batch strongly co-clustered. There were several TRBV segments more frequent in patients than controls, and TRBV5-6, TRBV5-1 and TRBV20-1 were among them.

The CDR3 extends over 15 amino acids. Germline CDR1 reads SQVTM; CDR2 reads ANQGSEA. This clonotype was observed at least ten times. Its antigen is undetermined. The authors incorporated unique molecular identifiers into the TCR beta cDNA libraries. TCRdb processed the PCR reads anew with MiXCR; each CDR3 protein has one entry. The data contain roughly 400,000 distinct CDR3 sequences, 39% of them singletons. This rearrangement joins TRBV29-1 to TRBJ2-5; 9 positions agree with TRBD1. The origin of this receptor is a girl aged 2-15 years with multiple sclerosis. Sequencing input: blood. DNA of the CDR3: TGCTCGATTACACCTAACAGGGGGCTCGGGGAGACCCAGTACTTC. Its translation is CSITPNRGLGETQYF.